This TCR beta chain is drawn from a study of shared clonotypes between healthy human individuals. Study findings and constraints: Several donors held about 4.6% of naive CD4 clonotypes in common.

On this clone itself: Its antigen is unidentified.

CD45RO negativity and positive selection for CCR7 defined naive CD8 cells, a population that excluded terminally differentiated effector memory CD45RA+ cells. The authors ran the assay at deep level. Method: immunoSEQ multiplex PCR; TCRdb's copy keeps in-frame clones and lacks some. The sample shows some 2 million clones, less than 95% of them seen only once. Trimming took 2 bases from V and 4 from J, leaving 13 bases between them. This CDR3 contains 14 residues. From germline, CDR1 is SGHRS and CDR2 YFSETQ. The sample consisted of naive CD8+ T cells sorted from blood. The chain recombines TRBV5-1 with TRBJ2-7; TRBD1 or TRBD2 may be the D gene (5 bases each). This TCR was sampled from a man younger than 35 in good health. The CDR3 sequence is CASSLRDLNYEQYF. CDR3 DNA sequence: TGCGCCAGCAGCTTAAGGGACCTAAATTACGAGCAGTACTTC.